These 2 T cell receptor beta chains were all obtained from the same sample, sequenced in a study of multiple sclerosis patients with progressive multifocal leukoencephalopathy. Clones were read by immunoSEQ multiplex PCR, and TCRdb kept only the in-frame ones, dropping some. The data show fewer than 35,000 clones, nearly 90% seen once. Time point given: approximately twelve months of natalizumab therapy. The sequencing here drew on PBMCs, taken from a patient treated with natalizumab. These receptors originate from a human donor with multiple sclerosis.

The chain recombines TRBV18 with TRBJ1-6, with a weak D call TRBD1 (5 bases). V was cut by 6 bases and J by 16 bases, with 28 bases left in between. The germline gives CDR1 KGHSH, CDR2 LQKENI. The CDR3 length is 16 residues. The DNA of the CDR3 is TGTGCCAGCTCCCCGTTGCGGGACCAGGACGTGGTCAAACTCCACTTT. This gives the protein CASSPLRDQDVVKLHF.

The CDR3 is CASSEVAGVEGTDTQYF. CDR3 nucleotide sequence: TGCGCCAGCAGTGAAGTAGCGGGGGTAGAAGGCACAGATACGCAGTATTTT. The rearrangement links TRBV10-2 to TRBJ2-3; 9 bases line up with TRBD2. Germline lookup yields CDR1 WSHSY and CDR2 SAAADI. V shed 3 bases, J shed 1 base, and the junction held 8 bases outside the gene matches. This CDR3 is 17 amino acids long.